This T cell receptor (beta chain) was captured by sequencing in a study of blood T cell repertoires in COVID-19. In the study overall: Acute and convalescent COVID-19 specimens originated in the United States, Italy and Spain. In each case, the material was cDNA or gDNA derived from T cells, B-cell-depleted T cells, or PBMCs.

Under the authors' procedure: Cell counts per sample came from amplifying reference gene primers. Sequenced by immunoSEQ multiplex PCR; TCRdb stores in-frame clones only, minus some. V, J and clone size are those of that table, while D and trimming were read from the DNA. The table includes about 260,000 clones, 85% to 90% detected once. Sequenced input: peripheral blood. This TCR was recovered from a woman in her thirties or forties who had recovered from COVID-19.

CDR3 protein: CATSKSGRDVAIYF. As DNA, the CDR3 is TGTGCCACCAGCAAATCGGGCAGGGATGTTGCCATATATTTT. The gene calls are TRBV15 and TRBJ1-3; D may be TRBD1 (5 bases). The V and J ends lost 4 bases and 11 bases respectively, with 18 bases between them. The CDR3 contains 14 residues. Germline CDR1 and CDR2: LNHNV and YYDKDF (reference sequence).